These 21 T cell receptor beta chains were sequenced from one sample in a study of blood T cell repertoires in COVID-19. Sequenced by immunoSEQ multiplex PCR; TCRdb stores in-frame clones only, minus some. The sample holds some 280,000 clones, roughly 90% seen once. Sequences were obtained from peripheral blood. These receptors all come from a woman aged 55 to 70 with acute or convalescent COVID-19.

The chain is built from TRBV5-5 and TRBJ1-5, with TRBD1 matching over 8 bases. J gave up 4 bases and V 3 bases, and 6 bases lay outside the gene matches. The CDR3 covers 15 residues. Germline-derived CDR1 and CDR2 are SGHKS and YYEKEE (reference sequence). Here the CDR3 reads CASSSGTGDNQPQHF. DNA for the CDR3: TGTGCCAGCAGCTCCGGGACAGGCGATAATCAGCCCCAGCATTTT.

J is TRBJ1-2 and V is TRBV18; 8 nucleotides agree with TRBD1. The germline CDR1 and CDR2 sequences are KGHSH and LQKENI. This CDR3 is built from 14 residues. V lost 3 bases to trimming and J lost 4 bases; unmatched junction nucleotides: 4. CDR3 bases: TGTGCCAGCTCACCGGGACAGGCCTTCTATGGCTACACCTTC. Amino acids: CASSPGQAFYGYTF.

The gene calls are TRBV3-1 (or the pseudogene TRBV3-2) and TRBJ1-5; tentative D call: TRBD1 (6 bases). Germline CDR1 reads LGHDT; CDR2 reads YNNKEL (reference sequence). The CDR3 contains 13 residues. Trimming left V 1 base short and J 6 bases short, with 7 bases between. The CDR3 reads CASSQGTVQPQHF. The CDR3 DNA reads TGTGCCAGCAGCCAAGGGACAGTTCAGCCCCAGCATTTT.

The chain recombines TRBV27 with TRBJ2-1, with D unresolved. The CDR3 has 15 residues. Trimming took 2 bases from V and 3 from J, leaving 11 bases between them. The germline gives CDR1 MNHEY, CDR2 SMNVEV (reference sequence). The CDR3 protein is CASSLGPQHYNEQFF. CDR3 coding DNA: TGTGCCAGCAGTTTAGGTCCTCAACACTACAATGAGCAGTTCTTC.

CDR3 coding DNA: TGTGCCAGCAGCCAAGCGGTGCGGGACCCCGCCGGCGAGCAGTACTTC. Encoded protein: CASSQAVRDPAGEQYF. The gene calls are TRBV3-1 (or the pseudogene TRBV3-2) and TRBJ2-7; D might be TRBD2 (6 bases). V was trimmed by 1 base and J by 6 bases, leaving 19 bases between them. Germline loops: CDR1 LGHDT, CDR2 YNNKEL (reference sequence). The CDR3 extends over 16 amino acids.

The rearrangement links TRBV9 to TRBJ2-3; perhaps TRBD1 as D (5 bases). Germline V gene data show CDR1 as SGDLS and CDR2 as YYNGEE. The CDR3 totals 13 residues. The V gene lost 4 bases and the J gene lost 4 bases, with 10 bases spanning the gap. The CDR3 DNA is TGTGCCAGCAGCTTGGGGCCGGCAGATACGCAGTATTTT. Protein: CASSLGPADTQYF.

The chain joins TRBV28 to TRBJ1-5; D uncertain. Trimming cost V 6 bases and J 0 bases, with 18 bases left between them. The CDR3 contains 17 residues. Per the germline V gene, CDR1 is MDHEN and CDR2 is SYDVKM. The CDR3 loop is CASSPLYGNPSNQPQHF. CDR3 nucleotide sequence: TGTGCCAGCAGCCCGCTTTACGGGAACCCTAGCAATCAGCCCCAGCATTTT.

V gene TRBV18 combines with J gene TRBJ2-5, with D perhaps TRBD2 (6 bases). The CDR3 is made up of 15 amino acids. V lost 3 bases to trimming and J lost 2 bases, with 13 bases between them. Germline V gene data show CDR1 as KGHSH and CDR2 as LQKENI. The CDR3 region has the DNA TGTGCCAGCTCACCCTCCCGTCGGGAGCAAGAGACCCAGTACTTC. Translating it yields CASSPSRREQETQYF.

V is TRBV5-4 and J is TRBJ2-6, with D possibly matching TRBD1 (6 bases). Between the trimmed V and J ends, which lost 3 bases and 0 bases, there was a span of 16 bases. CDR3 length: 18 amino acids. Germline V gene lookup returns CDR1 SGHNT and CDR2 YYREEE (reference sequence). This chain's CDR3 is CASSSRTDRDSGANVLTF. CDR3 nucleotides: TGTGCCAGCAGCTCGAGGACAGATAGAGACTCTGGGGCCAACGTCCTGACTTTC.

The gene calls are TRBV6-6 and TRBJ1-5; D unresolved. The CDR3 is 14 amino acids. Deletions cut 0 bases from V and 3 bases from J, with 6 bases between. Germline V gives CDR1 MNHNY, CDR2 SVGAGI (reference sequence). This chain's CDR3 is CASSYSRNNQPQHF. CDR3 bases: TGTGCCAGCAGTTACTCTAGAAACAATCAGCCCCAGCATTTT.

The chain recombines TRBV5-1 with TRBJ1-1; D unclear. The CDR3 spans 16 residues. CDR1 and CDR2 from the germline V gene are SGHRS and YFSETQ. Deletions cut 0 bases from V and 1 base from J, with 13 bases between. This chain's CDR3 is CASSLGEGWENTEAFF. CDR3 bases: TGCGCCAGCAGCTTGGGGGAGGGATGGGAGAACACTGAAGCTTTCTTT.

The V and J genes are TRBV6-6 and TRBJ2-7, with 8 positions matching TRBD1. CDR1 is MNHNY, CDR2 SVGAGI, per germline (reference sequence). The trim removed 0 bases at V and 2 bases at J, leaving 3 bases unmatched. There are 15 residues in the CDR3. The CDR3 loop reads CASSYSGTGTYEQYF. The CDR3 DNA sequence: TGTGCCAGCAGTTACTCCGGGACAGGCACCTACGAGCAGTACTTC.

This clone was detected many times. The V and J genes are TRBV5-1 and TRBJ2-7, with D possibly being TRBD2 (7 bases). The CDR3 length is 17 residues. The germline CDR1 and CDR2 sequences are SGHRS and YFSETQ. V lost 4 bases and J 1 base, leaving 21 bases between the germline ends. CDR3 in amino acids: CASSPVAGGAQSYEQYF. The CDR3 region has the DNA TGCGCCAGCAGCCCGGTGGCTGGGGGGGCCCAATCCTACGAGCAGTACTTC. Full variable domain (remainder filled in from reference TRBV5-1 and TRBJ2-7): KAGVTQTPRYLIKTRGQQVTLSCSPISGHRSVSWYQQTPGQGLQFLFEYFSETQRNKGNFPGRFSGRQFSNSRSEMNVSTLELGDSALYLCASSPVAGGAQSYEQYFGPGTRLTVT.

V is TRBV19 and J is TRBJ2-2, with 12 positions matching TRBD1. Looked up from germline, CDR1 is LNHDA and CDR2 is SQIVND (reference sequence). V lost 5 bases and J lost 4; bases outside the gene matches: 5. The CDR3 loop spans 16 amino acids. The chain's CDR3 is CASSLSGQGATGELFF. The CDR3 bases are TGTGCCAGTAGTCTCTCGGGACAGGGGGCCACCGGGGAGCTGTTTTTT.

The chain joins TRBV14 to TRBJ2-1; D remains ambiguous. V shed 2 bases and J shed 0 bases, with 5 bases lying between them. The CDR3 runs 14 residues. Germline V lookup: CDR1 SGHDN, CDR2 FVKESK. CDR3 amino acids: CASSQLRSYNEQFF. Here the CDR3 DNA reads TGTGCCAGCAGCCAACTTCGCTCCTACAATGAGCAGTTCTTC. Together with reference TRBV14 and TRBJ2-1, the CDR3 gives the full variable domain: EAGVTQFPSHSVIEKGQTVTLRCDPISGHDNLYWYRRVMGKEIKFLLHFVKESKQDESGMPNNRFLAERTGGTYSTLKVQPAELEDSGVYFCASSQLRSYNEQFFGPGTRLTVL.

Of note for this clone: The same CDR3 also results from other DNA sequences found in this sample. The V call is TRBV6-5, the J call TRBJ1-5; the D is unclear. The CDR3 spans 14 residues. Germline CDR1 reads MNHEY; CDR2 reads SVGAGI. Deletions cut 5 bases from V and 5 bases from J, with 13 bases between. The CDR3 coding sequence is TGTGCCAGCAGTCGTCAAGGAGGAGATCAGCCCCAGCATTTT. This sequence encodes CASSRQGGDQPQHF.

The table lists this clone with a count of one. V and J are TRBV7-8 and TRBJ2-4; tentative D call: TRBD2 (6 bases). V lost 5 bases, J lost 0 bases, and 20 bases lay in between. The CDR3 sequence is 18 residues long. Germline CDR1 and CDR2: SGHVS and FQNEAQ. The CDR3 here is CASSRLISGPRAKNIQYF. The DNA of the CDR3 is TGTGCCAGCAGCCGACTCATTAGCGGACCCCGAGCCAAAAACATTCAGTACTTC.

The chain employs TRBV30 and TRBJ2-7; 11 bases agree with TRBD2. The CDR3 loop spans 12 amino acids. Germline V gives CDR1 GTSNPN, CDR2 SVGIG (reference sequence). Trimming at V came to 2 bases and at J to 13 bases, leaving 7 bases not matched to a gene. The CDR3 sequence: CAWSLTSGSLYF. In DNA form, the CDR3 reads TGTGCCTGGAGTCTAACTAGCGGGAGTCTATACTTC.

CDR3 sequence (DNA): TGTGCCAGCAGCCAGGACAGGACTACGAACACTGAAGCTTTCTTT. This codes for CASSQDRTTNTEAFF. The chain uses TRBV7-3 and TRBJ1-1; 7 bases are a match to TRBD1. The length of the CDR3 is 15 residues. Germline V gene lookup returns CDR1 SGHTA and CDR2 FQGTGA. With V trimmed by 5 bases and J by 1 base, 7 bases remained unmatched. The complete variable domain, with remaining parts taken from reference TRBV7-3 and TRBJ1-1, reads GAGVSQTPSNKVTEKGKYVELRCDPISGHTALYWYRQSLGQGPEFLIYFQGTGAADDSGLPNDRFFAVRPEGSVSTLKIQRTERGDSAVYLCASSQDRTTNTEAFFGQGTRLTVV.

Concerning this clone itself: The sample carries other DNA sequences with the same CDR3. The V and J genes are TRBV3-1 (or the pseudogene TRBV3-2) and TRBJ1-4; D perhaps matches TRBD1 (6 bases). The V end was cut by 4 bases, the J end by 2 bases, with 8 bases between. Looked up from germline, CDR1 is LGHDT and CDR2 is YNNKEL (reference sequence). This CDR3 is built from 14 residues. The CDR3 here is CASSRRGTNEKLFF. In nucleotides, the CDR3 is TGTGCCAGCAGCCGTAGGGGGACTAATGAAAAACTGTTTTTT.

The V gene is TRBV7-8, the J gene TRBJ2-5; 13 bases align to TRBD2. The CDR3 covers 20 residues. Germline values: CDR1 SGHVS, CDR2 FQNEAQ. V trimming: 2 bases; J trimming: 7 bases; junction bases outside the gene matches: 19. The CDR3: CASSLIPIGTSGNAEGTQYF. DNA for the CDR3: TGTGCCAGCAGCTTAATACCCATCGGGACTAGCGGGAACGCCGAAGGGACCCAGTACTTC.